A single sample is the source of the 19 T cell receptor beta chains below, sequenced in a study of blood T cells in healthy people across ages. Through a sample-barcoded 5' primer and a J-beta primer mix, a second PCR was run for roughly 7 to 12 cycles. TCRdb passed the 5' RACE reads through MiXCR, listing each CDR3 protein once. This table holds 1.5 million to 2 million distinct CDR3 sequences, more than 35% found once. Sequenced sample: blood. The origin of the receptors is a human donor in good health.

This sequence joins TRBV5-1 and TRBJ1-1; 9 bases fit TRBD1. The CDR3 runs 16 residues. Germline assignment: CDR1 SGHRS and CDR2 YFSETQ. Germline trimming cut 4 bases from V and 2 bases from J; bases unmatched to any gene: 9. The CDR3, as DNA: TGCGCCAGCAGCCCGGGACAGGGTTTAATTAACACTGAAGCTTTCTTT. Translation gives CASSPGQGLINTEAFF.

This clonotype appeared a few times. The chain couples TRBV6-5 to TRBJ2-1; D ambiguous. The V end lost 4 bases, the J end lost 4 bases, and 17 bases lay between the germline ends. The CDR3 runs to 16 residues. The germline V gene encodes CDR1 MNHEY and CDR2 SVGAGI. This CDR3 reads CASSSHRDVGYNEQFF. The CDR3 nucleotides are TGTGCCAGCAGTTCCCATCGAGACGTCGGATACAATGAGCAGTTCTTC.

A few counts support this clonotype. V gene TRBV7-2 combines with J gene TRBJ2-3; TRBD2 matches at 9 bases. Losses at the gene ends were 11 bases for V and 0 bases for J; bases not matched to a gene: 6. Germline V gives CDR1 SGHTA, CDR2 FQGNSA. This CDR3 spans 14 amino acids. CDR3 protein: CASRGRGSTDTQYF. The DNA of the CDR3 is TGTGCCTCTCGCGGGAGGGGTAGCACAGATACGCAGTATTTT.

The V call is TRBV28, the J call TRBJ2-7; perhaps D is TRBD1 or TRBD2 (5 bases each). This CDR3 has 14 residues. Germline V lookup: CDR1 MDHEN, CDR2 SYDVKM. V shed 3 bases and J shed 3 bases, with 12 bases lying between them. CDR3 amino acids: CASSFEGSIYEQYF. CDR3 nucleotides: TGTGCCAGCAGTTTTGAGGGGTCTATCTACGAGCAGTACTTC.

This chain uses TRBV5-1 with TRBJ2-1; 12 bases fit TRBD2. The CDR3 is made up of 15 amino acids. With V trimmed by 4 bases and J by 9 bases, 8 bases remained unmatched. Germline V gene data show CDR1 as SGHRS and CDR2 as YFSETQ. The CDR3 coding sequence is TGCGCCAGCAGCCCCCGACTAGCGGGGGCCGGTGAGCAGTTCTTC. This sequence encodes CASSPRLAGAGEQFF.

The rearrangement joins TRBV5-1 to TRBJ2-7; 7 bases align to TRBD1. This CDR3 has 14 residues. The V and J ends lost 4 bases and 4 bases, in that order; junction bases with no gene match: 8. Germline values: CDR1 SGHRS, CDR2 YFSETQ. Here the CDR3 reads CASSEGTVGYEQYF. DNA for the CDR3: TGCGCCAGCAGCGAAGGGACAGTTGGGTACGAGCAGTACTTC.

The rearrangement joins TRBV7-2 to TRBJ1-5; TRBD1 agrees at 8 bases. V gave up 5 bases and J gave up 6 bases; unmatched junction bases: 3. Germline CDR1 is SGHTA and CDR2 is FQGNSA. The CDR3 extends over 13 amino acids. CDR3 DNA sequence: TGTGCCAGCAGCGGGACAGGAGGTCAGCCCCAGCATTTT. The encoded protein is CASSGTGGQPQHF.

The chain has TRBV20-1 and TRBJ2-7, with 8 bases identical to TRBD2. The CDR3 is made up of 17 amino acids. From germline, CDR1 is DFQATT and CDR2 SNEGSKA (reference sequence). V lost 3 bases and J lost 4; bases outside the gene matches: 17. The CDR3 nucleotides are TGCAGTGCTAGGCCTACCGAGCGGGAGTGGACCCAATACGAGCAGTACTTC. It translates to CSARPTEREWTQYEQYF.

A few counts support this clonotype. The CDR3 sequence is CAISLTGDGYTF. The DNA for the CDR3 is TGTGCCATCAGCCTGACAGGGGATGGCTACACCTTC. The J gene is TRBJ1-2, the V gene TRBV10-3, with 8 bases fitting TRBD1. There are 12 residues in the CDR3. CDR1 ENHRY and CDR2 SYGVKD come from the germline V gene. V lost 6 bases to trimming and J lost 6 bases; unmatched junction nucleotides: 3.

The rearrangement uses TRBV24-1 and TRBJ2-7; D may be TRBD2 (5 bases). The CDR3 contains 13 residues. V lost 4 bases and J 4 bases, leaving 10 bases between the germline ends. In germline, CDR1 is KGHDR, CDR2 SFDVKD. The DNA of the CDR3 is TGTGCCACCAGTGAGGCAGGACTTTACGAGCAGTACTTC. Translation gives CATSEAGLYEQYF.

To note about this clonotype: This CDR3 fails to terminate in the conserved phenylalanine or tryptophan, so it likely reflects a read error. The rearrangement links TRBV7-2 to TRBJ2-7; TRBD1 is a possible D gene (6 bases). Trimming stripped 5 bases from V and 2 bases from J, with 13 bases between. Looked up from germline, CDR1 is SGHTA and CDR2 is FQGNSA. CDR3 size: 14 residues. The CDR3 loop is CASSRRTVAYEQYL. The CDR3 nucleotides are TGTGCCAGCAGCCGAAGGACAGTAGCCTACGAGCAGTACTTA.

The rearrangement uses TRBV7-9 and TRBJ1-1, with 8 positions matching TRBD1. V gave up 7 bases and J gave up 4 bases; unmatched junction bases: 8. CDR1 and CDR2 from the germline V gene are SEHNR and FQNEAQ (reference sequence). The CDR3 length is 14 residues. Here the CDR3 reads CASTMTGEVTEAFF. In DNA, the CDR3 is TGTGCCAGCACCATGACAGGGGAAGTCACTGAAGCTTTCTTT.

The chain combines TRBV28 with TRBJ1-2, with 10 bases aligning to TRBD1. CDR1 is MDHEN and CDR2 is SYDVKM in the germline V gene. The CDR3 length is 15 residues. V lost 6 bases to trimming and J lost 6 bases; unmatched junction nucleotides: 10. CDR3 sequence: CASSPGQGVFDGYTF. The CDR3 nucleotides are TGTGCCAGCAGCCCCGGACAGGGGGTTTTCGATGGCTACACCTTC.

In regard to this clonotype: One end of the junction varies from germline; a read error may be responsible. The chain has TRBV5-1 and TRBJ1-5; D is unclear. CDR1 and CDR2 (germline): SGHRS, YFSETQ. This CDR3 region has 13 residues. The CDR3: CASSFDNGQAQHF. CDR3 nucleotides: TGCGCCAGCAGTTTCGATAATGGTCAGGCCCAGCATTTT.

This clonotype appeared a single time. The V call is TRBV5-5, the J call TRBJ1-1; a weak D match, TRBD1 (6 bases). V was shortened by 4 bases and J by 4 bases, with 14 bases between the two germline ends. Germline V gene data show CDR1 as SGHKS and CDR2 as YYEKEE (reference sequence). The CDR3 contains 14 residues. CDR3 sequence (DNA): TGTGCCAGCAGCGTAACAGGGATCGGCACTGAAGCTTTCTTT. Protein: CASSVTGIGTEAFF.

This clonotype occurred a few times. This chain joins TRBV20-1 and TRBJ2-7; no clear D gene. Germline lookup yields CDR1 DFQATT and CDR2 SNEGSKA (reference sequence). The CDR3 loop spans 14 amino acids. V lost 4 bases to trimming and J lost 3 bases, with 16 bases between them. The CDR3 reads CSATVGPTLYEQYF. The CDR3 coding sequence is TGCAGTGCTACGGTCGGACCAACCCTCTACGAGCAGTACTTC.

This clonotype appeared many times. The junction differs from germline at one of its ends, possibly a read error. The rearrangement joins TRBV5-1 to TRBJ1-1; perhaps TRBD1 as D (5 bases). CDR3 length equals 15 residues. Germline values: CDR1 SGHRS, CDR2 YFSETQ. The DNA for the CDR3 is TGTGCCAGCAGCTTGGTTGGGGGTATGAACACTGAAGCTTTCTTT. Translated, it gives CASSLVGGMNTEAFF.

The rearrangement links TRBV4-2 to TRBJ1-1; possibly TRBD1 for D (6 bases). Germline loops: CDR1 LGHNA, CDR2 YNFKEQ. The CDR3 sequence is 15 residues long. Trimming stripped 4 bases from V and 4 bases from J, with 16 bases between. CDR3 region: CASSPVGGAGTEAFF. The DNA for the CDR3 is TGTGCCAGCAGCCCGGTCGGGGGGGCAGGCACTGAAGCTTTCTTT.

This clonotype was found a few times. The chain couples TRBV20-1 to TRBJ2-3; D might be TRBD2 (6 bases). The CDR3 has 15 amino acids. Trimming took off 6 bases at V and 3 bases at J, with 19 bases between the two ends. Per the germline V gene, CDR1 is DFQATT and CDR2 is SNEGSKA (reference sequence). The CDR3 spells CSAEDGGLLTDTQYF. CDR3 in DNA: TGCAGTGCCGAAGACGGGGGTCTCTTAACAGATACGCAGTATTTT.